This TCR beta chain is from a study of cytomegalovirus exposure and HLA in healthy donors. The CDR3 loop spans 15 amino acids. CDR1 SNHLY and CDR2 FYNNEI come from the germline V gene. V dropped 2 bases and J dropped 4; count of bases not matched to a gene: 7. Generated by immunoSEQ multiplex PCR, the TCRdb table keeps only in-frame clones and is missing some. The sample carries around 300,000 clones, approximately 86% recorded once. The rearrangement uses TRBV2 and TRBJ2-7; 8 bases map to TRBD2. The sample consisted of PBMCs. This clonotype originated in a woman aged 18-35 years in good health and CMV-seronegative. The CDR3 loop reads CASSERSGSLYEQYF. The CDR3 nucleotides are TGTGCCAGCAGTGAAAGGAGCGGGAGCCTTTACGAGCAGTACTTC.